This TCR beta chain originates from a study of Ad26.COV2.S vaccination and SARS-CoV-2 variants. Study background: COV1001, an Ad26.COV2.S trial, supplied this vaccine-arm donor. The authors gave Ad26.COV2.S intramuscularly, either once or twice 56 days apart.

About this clone: No antigen is known for it.

Trimming cost V 2 bases and J 7 bases, with 11 bases left between them. From germline, CDR1 is MNHEY and CDR2 SVGEGT. The CDR3 runs 13 residues. Assay used: immunoSEQ multiplex PCR; TCRdb lists only in-frame clones, some missing. The data show a few hundred thousand clones, about 83% seen once. Treatment specified: 15 to 20 received Ad26.COV2.S at low or high dose, single or two shots; 5 received placebo; per-sample allocation not given. Collection of samples fell on day 63 after the first vaccine or placebo injection. The study, taken as a whole, reports: Higher spike-specific TCR breadth was found in vaccine recipients than in placebo recipients. The TCR-based breadth and depth measures might underestimate overall T cell responses.

The specimen comprised peripheral blood, sampled in a trial of Ad26.COV2.S vaccine versus placebo. The receptor was derived from a person between 18 and 59 years old who received the Ad26.COV2.S COVID-19 vaccine or a placebo. This chain connects TRBV6-2 or TRBV6-3 to TRBJ2-5; no definite D call. CDR3 in DNA: TGTGCCAGCAGTTACGGCGGAGCCCGGACCCAGTACTTC. Translated: CASSYGGARTQYF.